Below are 25 T cell receptor beta chains sequenced from a single sample in a study of identical twins. One entry per CDR3 protein, called by TCRdb with MiXCR from the 5' RACE reads. The table includes approximately 1.8 million distinct CDR3 sequences, more than 30% detected once. Sequencing used cord blood. Receptor source: a newborn girl in good health.

This clonotype was picked up many times. The chain couples TRBV5-1 to TRBJ2-3, with 10 positions matching TRBD1. The CDR3 consists of 15 residues. The germline V gene has CDR1 SGHRS and CDR2 YFSETQ. V was clipped by 4 bases and J by 3 bases; unmatched bases: 5. The CDR3 spells CASSVGTGATDTQYF. Here the CDR3 DNA reads TGCGCCAGCAGCGTGGGGACAGGGGCAACAGATACGCAGTATTTT.

This clonotype was observed a handful of times. CDR3 DNA: TGTGCCAGCAGTTCCGTAATTCGGAAAGACTATGGCTACACCTTC. Translating gives CASSSVIRKDYGYTF. The V and J genes are TRBV12-3 or TRBV12-4 and TRBJ1-2, with D hard to call. The CDR3 is 15 residues long. V shed 4 bases and J shed 3 bases, with 15 bases lying between them.

This clonotype appeared a few times. The V call is TRBV2, the J call TRBJ1-5; weak D call: TRBD1 (5 bases). Trimming took off 11 bases at V and 6 bases at J, with 20 bases between the two ends. The CDR3 is made up of 14 amino acids. Germline CDR1 reads SNHLY; CDR2 reads FYNNEI. The CDR3 DNA reads TGTGCCGGATCTAGAGGGGAAGGCGGTCAGCCCCAGCATTTT. Encoded protein: CAGSRGEGGQPQHF.

The chain recombines TRBV10-2 with TRBJ2-3; 7 positions match TRBD2. The V segment lost 5 bases and the J segment 2 bases; nucleotides outside the gene matches: 10. The CDR3 loop spans 16 amino acids. Germline CDR1 is WSHSY and CDR2 is SAAADI. The CDR3 sequence: CASSKGRVTVTDTQYF. The CDR3 bases are TGCGCCAGCAGTAAGGGGAGGGTTACGGTCACAGATACGCAGTATTTT.

This clonotype was observed a handful of times. This sequence joins TRBV27 and TRBJ1-1; D ambiguous. Trimming stripped 2 bases from V and 2 bases from J, with 12 bases between. The CDR3 is 15 residues long. In germline, CDR1 is MNHEY, CDR2 SMNVEV (reference sequence). The chain's CDR3 is CASSLRYRLNTEAFF. The CDR3 DNA follows: TGTGCCAGCAGTTTAAGGTACCGACTCAACACTGAAGCTTTCTTT.

This clonotype was seen a handful of times. The chain employs TRBV12-3 or TRBV12-4 and TRBJ2-2; 8 bases are a match to TRBD1. V dropped 5 bases and J dropped 1; count of bases not matched to a gene: 3. The CDR3 is 15 residues long. CDR3: CASSRGQGNTGELFF. The CDR3 DNA is TGTGCCAGCAGTAGAGGACAGGGGAACACCGGGGAGCTGTTTTTT.

This chain joins TRBV20-1 and TRBJ2-1; 10 bases are a match to TRBD2. The V and J ends lost 5 bases and 3 bases, in that order; junction bases with no gene match: 10. Germline lookup yields CDR1 DFQATT and CDR2 SNEGSKA (reference sequence). The CDR3 consists of 16 residues. CDR3 nucleotides: TGCAGTGCTCGAACGCTAGCGGGAGCCCACTACAATGAGCAGTTCTTC. Its protein product is CSARTLAGAHYNEQFF.

This chain joins TRBV10-3 and TRBJ2-6; D remains ambiguous. From germline, CDR1 is ENHRY and CDR2 SYGVKD. The CDR3 is made up of 16 amino acids. The V end was cut by 4 bases, the J end by 3 bases, with 13 bases between. CDR3 sequence: CAISAQLRFGANVLTF. Here the CDR3 DNA reads TGTGCCATCAGTGCCCAACTGCGCTTTGGGGCCAACGTCCTGACTTTC.

This CDR3 is CASSKGLAGAETQYF. The CDR3 nucleotides read TGTGCCAGCAGCAAGGGACTAGCGGGAGCGGAGACCCAGTACTTC. This chain connects TRBV5-5 to TRBJ2-5; 14 bases are shared with TRBD2. Losses at the gene ends were 4 bases for V and 5 bases for J; bases not matched to a gene: 4. Germline loops: CDR1 SGHKS, CDR2 YYEKEE (reference sequence). The CDR3 spans 15 residues.

A remark on this clonotype: One base away lies a much larger clone, so this may be a sequencing read error. The genes are TRBV12-3 or TRBV12-4 and TRBJ2-4; tentative D call: TRBD1 (6 bases). The length of the CDR3 is 14 residues. The CDR3 nucleotides read TGTGCCAGCATTACAGGGTTAGCCAAAAACATTCAGTCCTTC. It encodes CASITGLAKNIQSF.

This chain uses TRBV4-2 with TRBJ1-2; 11 nucleotides match TRBD1. The trim removed 1 base at V and 8 bases at J, leaving 9 bases unmatched. Germline CDR1 is LGHNA and CDR2 is YNFKEQ. CDR3 length: 16 amino acids. CDR3 amino acids: CASSQGWDRGSRGYTF. The CDR3 bases are TGTGCCAGCAGCCAAGGATGGGACAGGGGGTCTAGGGGCTACACCTTC.

The table lists this clonotype with a few counts. The genes are TRBV29-1 and TRBJ1-1; weak D call: TRBD1 (6 bases). V lost 0 bases and J lost 6, with 8 bases in between. CDR3 length: 12 residues. From germline, CDR1 is SQVTM and CDR2 ANQGSEA. The DNA of the CDR3 is TGCAGCGTTGAAGAGAGACAGGCTGAAGCTTTCTTT. Residues: CSVEERQAEAFF.

This chain joins TRBV27 and TRBJ1-4, with 7 bases matching TRBD1. This CDR3 contains 13 residues. J lost 8 bases, V lost 6 bases, and 6 bases had no gene match. Germline CDR1 MNHEY, CDR2 SMNVEV (reference sequence). CDR3 DNA: TGTGCCAGCAGCTGGGACAGAAGGGAAAAACTGTTTTTT. Translated: CASSWDRREKLFF.

This chain connects TRBV7-9 to TRBJ2-3; 7 bases are a match to TRBD2. This CDR3 comprises 16 residues. The germline V gene encodes CDR1 SEHNR and CDR2 FQNEAQ (reference sequence). The trim removed 3 bases at V and 3 bases at J, leaving 9 bases unmatched. The CDR3 here is CASSFKAGVRTDTQYF. The DNA for the CDR3 is TGTGCCAGCAGCTTTAAGGCGGGGGTTAGGACAGATACGCAGTATTTT.

This clonotype occurred a few times. At one end the junction does not follow the germline gene, possibly because of a read error. The genes are TRBV28 and TRBJ1-1, with D perhaps matching TRBD1 (5 bases). The CDR3 loop spans 14 amino acids. Germline loops: CDR1 MDHEN, CDR2 SYDVKM. CDR3 region: CACKAGGEYTEAFF. In DNA, the CDR3 is TGTGCCTGTAAGGCCGGGGGGGAGTACACTGAGGCTTTCTTT.

The gene calls are TRBV7-2 and TRBJ2-1; the D gene is possibly TRBD1 (5 bases). From germline, CDR1 is SGHTA and CDR2 FQGNSA. V was clipped by 1 base and J by 2 bases, with 12 bases between them. CDR3 length equals 16 residues. The CDR3 coding sequence is TGTGCCAGCAGCTTAGGTCCGGGCAGGGCCTACAATGAGCAGTTCTTC. Translation: CASSLGPGRAYNEQFF.

The sample holds a few counts of this clonotype. This chain connects TRBV5-1 to TRBJ2-5; possibly TRBD1 for D (6 bases). The V and J ends lost 3 bases and 2 bases respectively, with 11 bases between them. CDR3 length equals 14 residues. Germline V gene lookup returns CDR1 SGHRS and CDR2 YFSETQ. The CDR3 here is CASSYDRQQETQYF. CDR3 bases: TGCGCCAGCAGCTACGACAGGCAGCAAGAGACCCAGTACTTC.

The table lists this clonotype with a count of one. This chain joins TRBV3-1 and TRBJ2-7; 11 nucleotides line up with TRBD2. This CDR3 has 12 residues. J was trimmed by 11 bases and V by 4 bases; bases with no gene match: 4. Germline V gene sequence: CDR1 LGHDT, CDR2 YNNKEL (reference sequence). DNA of the CDR3: TGTGCCAGCAGCCGCACTAGCGGGGGAAAGTACTTC. Translation gives CASSRTSGGKYF.

This clonotype showed up just a few times. The rearrangement uses TRBV15 and TRBJ2-3; TRBD1 matches at 8 bases. V was pared by 3 bases and J by 1 base, with 3 bases of the junction left unmatched. This CDR3 is built from 15 residues. Germline V CDR1 and CDR2: LNHNV, YYDKDF (reference sequence). For the CDR3, the DNA is TGTGCCACCAGCAGGACAGGGGCCGGCACAGATACGCAGTATTTT. This translates into CATSRTGAGTDTQYF. Using reference TRBV15 and TRBJ2-3 for the parts outside the CDR3, the full variable domain is DAMVIQNPRYQVTQFGKPVTLSCSQTLNHNVMYWYQQKSSQAPKLLFHYYDKDFNNEADTPDNFQSRRPNTSFCFLDIRSPGLGDTAMYLCATSRTGAGTDTQYFGPGTRLTVL.

The sample holds a few counts of this clonotype. The genes are TRBV20-1 and TRBJ2-3; no reliable D call. V lost 5 bases and J lost 7, with 10 bases in between. This CDR3 is 11 amino acids long. Germline values: CDR1 DFQATT, CDR2 SNEGSKA (reference sequence). CDR3 protein: CSAPRYYTQYF. The CDR3 DNA is TGCAGTGCTCCAAGATATTATACGCAGTATTTT.

The genes are TRBV28 and TRBJ2-3; TRBD2 matches 13 bases. Looked up from germline, CDR1 is MDHEN and CDR2 is SYDVKM. CDR3 length: 17 amino acids. Unmatched junction bases numbered 6, after V lost 4 bases and J lost 2 bases. The DNA of the CDR3 is TGTGCCAGCAGTTCCAGGACTAGCGGGAGCCCCACAGATACGCAGTATTTT. The encoded protein is CASSSRTSGSPTDTQYF.

This rearrangement joins TRBV20-1 to TRBJ1-1; no reliable D call. Germline lookup yields CDR1 DFQATT and CDR2 SNEGSKA (reference sequence). Trimming pared 3 bases from V and 0 bases from J, leaving 14 bases between. There are 15 residues in the CDR3. CDR3 sequence (DNA): TGCAGTGCTAGGACCCGAGGGCCAATGAACACTGAAGCTTTCTTT. Its translation is CSARTRGPMNTEAFF.

The chain is built from TRBV20-1 and TRBJ2-1, with D uncertain. CDR3 size: 14 residues. The germline V gene encodes CDR1 DFQATT and CDR2 SNEGSKA (reference sequence). The ends were cut back, 3 bases at V and 8 bases at J, with 17 bases in the middle. The chain's CDR3 is CSASPRPLSHEQFF. The CDR3 bases are TGCAGTGCTAGCCCCCGGCCCTTGAGCCATGAGCAGTTCTTC.

This sequence joins TRBV20-1 and TRBJ2-1; D might be TRBD1 or TRBD2, each matching 7 bases. In germline, CDR1 is DFQATT, CDR2 SNEGSKA (reference sequence). V lost 6 bases and J 2 bases, leaving 17 bases between the germline ends. The CDR3 is 15 amino acids. CDR3 coding DNA: TGCAGTGCCGAGGGGGCGGGAGTGACCTACAATGAGCAGTTCTTC. Its translation: CSAEGAGVTYNEQFF.

This clonotype was counted between two and nine times. The V gene is TRBV25-1, the J gene TRBJ1-2; a weak D match, TRBD1 (6 bases). The CDR3 consists of 15 residues. Germline lookup yields CDR1 MGHDK and CDR2 SYGVNS. Trimming stripped 3 bases from V and 3 bases from J, with 14 bases between. The CDR3 is CASSDAGTPYYGYTF. In DNA, the CDR3 is TGTGCCAGCAGTGACGCCGGGACACCCTACTATGGCTACACCTTC.